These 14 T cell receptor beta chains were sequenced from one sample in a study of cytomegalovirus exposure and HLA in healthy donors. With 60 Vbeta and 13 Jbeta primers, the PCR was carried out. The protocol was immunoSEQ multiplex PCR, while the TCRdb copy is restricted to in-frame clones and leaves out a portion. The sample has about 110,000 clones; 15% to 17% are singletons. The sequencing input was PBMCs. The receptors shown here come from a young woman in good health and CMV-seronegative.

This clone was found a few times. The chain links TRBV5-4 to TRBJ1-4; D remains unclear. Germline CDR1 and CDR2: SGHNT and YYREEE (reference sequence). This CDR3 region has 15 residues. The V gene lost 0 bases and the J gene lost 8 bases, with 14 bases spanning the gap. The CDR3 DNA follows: TGTGCCAGCAGCTTGGAAGTCGGCCAAGCGGAAAAACTGTTTTTT. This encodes CASSLEVGQAEKLFF.

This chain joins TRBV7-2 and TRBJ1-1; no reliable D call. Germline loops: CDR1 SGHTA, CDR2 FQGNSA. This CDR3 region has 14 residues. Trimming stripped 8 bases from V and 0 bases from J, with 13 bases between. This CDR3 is CASGLTRVNTEAFF. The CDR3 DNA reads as TGTGCCAGCGGACTGACCCGAGTGAACACTGAAGCTTTCTTT.

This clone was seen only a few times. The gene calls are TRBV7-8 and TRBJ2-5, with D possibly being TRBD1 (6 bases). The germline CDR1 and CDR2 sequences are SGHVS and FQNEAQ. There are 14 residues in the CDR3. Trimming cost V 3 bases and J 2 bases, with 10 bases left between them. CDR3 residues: CASSFRGWQETQYF. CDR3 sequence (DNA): TGTGCCAGCAGCTTCAGGGGTTGGCAAGAGACCCAGTACTTC.

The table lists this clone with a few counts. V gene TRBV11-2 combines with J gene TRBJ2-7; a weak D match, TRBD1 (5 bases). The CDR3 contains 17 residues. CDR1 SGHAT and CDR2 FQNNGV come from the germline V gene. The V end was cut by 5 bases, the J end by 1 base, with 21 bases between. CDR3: CASSPRQTPDKSYEQYF. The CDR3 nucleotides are TGTGCCAGCAGCCCACGACAGACCCCGGACAAATCCTACGAGCAGTACTTC.

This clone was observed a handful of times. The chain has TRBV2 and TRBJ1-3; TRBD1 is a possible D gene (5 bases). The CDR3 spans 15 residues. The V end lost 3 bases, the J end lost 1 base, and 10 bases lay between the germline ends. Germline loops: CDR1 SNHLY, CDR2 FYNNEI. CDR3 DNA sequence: TGTGCCAGCAGTGAGTACAGGTATTCTGGAAACACCATATATTTT. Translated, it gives CASSEYRYSGNTIYF.

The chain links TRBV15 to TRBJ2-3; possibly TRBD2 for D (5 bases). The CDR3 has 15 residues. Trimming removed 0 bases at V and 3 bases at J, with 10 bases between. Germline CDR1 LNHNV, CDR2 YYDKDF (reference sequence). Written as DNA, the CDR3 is TGTGCCACCAGCAGAGATCGAGAGGGAACAGATACGCAGTATTTT. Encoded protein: CATSRDREGTDTQYF.

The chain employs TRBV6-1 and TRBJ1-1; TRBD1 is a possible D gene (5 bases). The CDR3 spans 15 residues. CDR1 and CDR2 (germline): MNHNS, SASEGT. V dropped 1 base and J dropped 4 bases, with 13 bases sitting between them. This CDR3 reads CASSEVWGGRTEAFF. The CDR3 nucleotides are TGTGCCAGCAGTGAAGTGTGGGGGGGACGCACTGAAGCTTTCTTT.

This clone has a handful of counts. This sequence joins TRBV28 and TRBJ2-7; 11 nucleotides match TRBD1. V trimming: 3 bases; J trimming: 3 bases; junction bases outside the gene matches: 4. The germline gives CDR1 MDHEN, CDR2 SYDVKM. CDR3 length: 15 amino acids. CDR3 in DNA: TGTGCCAGCAGTTTTAGGGGACAGGGGGACTACGAGCAGTACTTC. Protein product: CASSFRGQGDYEQYF.

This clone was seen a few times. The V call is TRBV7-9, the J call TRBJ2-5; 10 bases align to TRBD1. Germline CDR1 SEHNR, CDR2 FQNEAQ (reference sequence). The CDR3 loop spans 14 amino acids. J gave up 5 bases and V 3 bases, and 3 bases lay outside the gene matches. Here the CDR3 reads CASSLTGGLETQYF. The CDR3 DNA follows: TGTGCCAGCAGCTTGACAGGGGGCTTGGAGACCCAGTACTTC.

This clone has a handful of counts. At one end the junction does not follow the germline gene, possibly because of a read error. The CDR3 protein is CSVDASRTSGIEPQYF. In DNA, the CDR3 is TGCAGCGTTGATGCCTCTAGGACTAGCGGGATAGAGCCCCAGTACTTC. The chain links TRBV29-1 to TRBJ2-5, with 12 bases aligning to TRBD2. The CDR3 is made up of 16 amino acids. Germline CDR1 SQVTM, CDR2 ANQGSEA.

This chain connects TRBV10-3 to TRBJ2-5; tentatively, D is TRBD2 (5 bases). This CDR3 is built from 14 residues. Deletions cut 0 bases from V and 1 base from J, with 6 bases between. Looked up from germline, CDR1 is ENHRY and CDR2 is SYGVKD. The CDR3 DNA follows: TGTGCCATCAGTGAGTCGAGGGCCCAAGAGACCCAGTACTTC. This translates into CAISESRAQETQYF.

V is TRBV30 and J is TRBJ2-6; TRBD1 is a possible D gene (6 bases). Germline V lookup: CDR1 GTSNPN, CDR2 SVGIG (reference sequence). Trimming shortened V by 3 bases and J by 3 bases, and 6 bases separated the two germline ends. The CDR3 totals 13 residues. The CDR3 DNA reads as TGTGCCTGGAGGACAGGTGGGGCCAACGTCCTGACTTTC. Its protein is CAWRTGGANVLTF.

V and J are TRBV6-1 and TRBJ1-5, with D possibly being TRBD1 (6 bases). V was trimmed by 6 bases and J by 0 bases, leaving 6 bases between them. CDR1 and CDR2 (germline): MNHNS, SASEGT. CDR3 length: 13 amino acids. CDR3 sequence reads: CASRDSSNQPQHF. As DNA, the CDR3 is TGTGCCAGCAGGGACAGTAGCAATCAGCCCCAGCATTTT.

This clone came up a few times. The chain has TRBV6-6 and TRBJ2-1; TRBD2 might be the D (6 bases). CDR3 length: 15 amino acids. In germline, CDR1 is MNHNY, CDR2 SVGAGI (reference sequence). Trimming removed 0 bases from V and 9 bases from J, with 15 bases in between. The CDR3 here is CASSYSGRASAEQFF. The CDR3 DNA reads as TGTGCCAGCAGTTACTCGGGAAGGGCTAGCGCTGAGCAGTTCTTC.